The source of this T cell receptor beta chain is a study of blood T cell repertoires in COVID-19. About the research overall: T cells, B-cell-depleted T cells, or PBMCs provided the cDNA or gDNA that served as material.

The junction had 9 bases not matched to a gene; V was cut back by 0 bases and J by 1 base. Per germline, CDR1 LGHNA and CDR2 YSLEER. The CDR3 totals 19 residues. As originally analysed: Cell counts per sample came from amplifying reference gene primers. Sequenced by immunoSEQ multiplex PCR; TCRdb stores in-frame clones only, minus some. The DNA was the basis for D and trimming; V, J and clone size are from that table. Found here are more than 150,000 clones, about 85% of them singletons; the top ten hold 2.4%. The chain joins TRBV4-3 to TRBJ1-6; 7 bases fit TRBD1. The TCR sequence derives from a woman aged 70-85 years with acute or convalescent COVID-19. Material: peripheral blood. The CDR3 nucleotides are TGCGCCAGCAGCCAAGATTTGGCAGGGGGTGATTCCTATAATTCACCCCTCCACTTT. This gives the protein CASSQDLAGGDSYNSPLHF.